The TCR beta chain described here comes from a study of blood T cell repertoires in COVID-19. Study summary: The cDNA or gDNA used as material had been derived from T cells, B-cell-depleted T cells, or PBMCs.

This CDR3 comprises 14 residues. Trimming cost V 7 bases and J 5 bases; bases outside gene matches: 10. Germline V lookup: CDR1 MNHNY, CDR2 SVGAGI (reference sequence). Profiling relied on immunoSEQ multiplex PCR, and the TCRdb table lists in-frame clones only, not all of them. The profile covers around 100,000 clones, with about 89% appearing a single time and around 15% taken by the ten largest. The sequenced sample consisted of peripheral blood. The chain has TRBV6-6 and TRBJ2-5; 7 bases fit TRBD2. The clonotype was recovered from a man in his forties or fifties with acute or convalescent COVID-19. Here the CDR3 DNA reads TGTGCCAGCACCCCCTGGGGGGGTGGGGAGACCCAGTACTTC. This encodes CASTPWGGGETQYF.